This T cell receptor beta chain comes out of a study of blood T cell repertoires in COVID-19. The overall study: T cells, B-cell-depleted T cells, or PBMCs provided the cDNA or gDNA that served as material.

V was shortened by 2 bases and J by 2 bases, with 7 bases between the two germline ends. CDR3 size: 15 residues. CDR1 and CDR2 from the germline V gene are MDHEN and SYDVKM. Authors' methods: How many nucleated cells were present was estimated from reference gene primer amplification. Sequenced by immunoSEQ multiplex PCR; TCRdb stores in-frame clones only, minus some. V and J calls and clone size are as listed in that table; D and trimming were resolved from the DNA. The repertoire holds around 700,000 clones, about 87% seen once, with 0.2% to 0.3% in the top ten. This clone was seen ten or more times. This CDR3 is also generated by other DNA sequences in the sample.

This TCR derives from a woman between 18 and 29 years old with acute or convalescent COVID-19. The chain joins TRBV28 to TRBJ2-6; weak D call: TRBD1 (5 bases). The sequencing sample was made of peripheral blood. In nucleotides, the CDR3 is TGTGCCAGCAGTTTAAGGGGTACTGGGGCCAACGTCCTGACTTTC. It yields the protein CASSLRGTGANVLTF.